These 28 T cell receptor beta chains were sequenced from one sample in a study of shared clonotypes between healthy human individuals. The protocol was immunoSEQ multiplex PCR, while the TCRdb copy is restricted to in-frame clones and leaves out a portion. The profile shows roughly 2.2 million clones, over 85% of them singletons. Source material: naive CD4+ T cells from PBMCs. Noted subset: CD45RA+ positively selected. These receptors were collected from a man between 18 and 29 years old in good health. Some clones in this sample may be carry-over from other donors' samples.

This clone was observed a handful of times. The chain has TRBV15 and TRBJ1-1; D perhaps matches TRBD1 (5 bases). Germline-derived CDR1 and CDR2 are LNHNV and YYDKDF (reference sequence). The CDR3 consists of 13 residues. V lost 4 bases and J lost 1, with 7 bases in between. The CDR3 is CATSIQANTEAFF. CDR3 bases: TGTGCCACCAGCATACAGGCGAACACTGAAGCTTTCTTT.

The chain combines TRBV7-9 with TRBJ2-3; TRBD1 might be the D (7 bases). The CDR3 has 16 amino acids. Trimming cost V 5 bases and J 1 base, with 16 bases left between them. Germline values: CDR1 SEHNR, CDR2 FQNEAQ (reference sequence). CDR3 loop: CASSLPQGGRTDTQYF. CDR3 DNA: TGTGCCAGCAGCCTGCCCCAGGGGGGCCGCACAGATACGCAGTATTTT.

The chain combines TRBV18 with TRBJ2-3; the D gene is possibly TRBD2 (6 bases). Deletions cut 2 bases from V and 1 base from J, with 10 bases between. Germline CDR1 and CDR2: KGHSH and LQKENI. The CDR3 runs 15 residues. The CDR3 sequence is CASSPSGDGTDTQYF. CDR3 sequence (DNA): TGTGCCAGCTCACCATCGGGGGACGGCACAGATACGCAGTATTTT.

On this clone itself: The same CDR3 arises from other DNA sequences in this sample as well. The rearrangement links TRBV18 to TRBJ2-7; D might be TRBD2 (6 bases). The V gene's germline CDR1 is KGHSH and CDR2 LQKENI. V was trimmed by 2 bases and J by 3 bases, leaving 14 bases between them. This CDR3 comprises 15 residues. In DNA form, the CDR3 reads TGTGCCAGCTCACCAGGGACTGGGAGGAGCTACGAGCAGTACTTC. This sequence encodes CASSPGTGRSYEQYF.

The chain carries TRBV7-8 and TRBJ1-1; 7 bases line up with TRBD1. The CDR3 spans 14 residues. Germline values: CDR1 SGHVS, CDR2 FQNEAQ. Trimming removed 4 bases from V and 0 bases from J; junction bases left unmatched: 2. The CDR3 spells CASSSDRVNTEAFF. DNA for the CDR3: TGTGCCAGCAGCTCCGACAGGGTGAACACTGAAGCTTTCTTT. Full variable domain (outside the CDR3, taken from reference TRBV7-8 and TRBJ1-1): GAGVSQSPRYKVAKRGQDVALRCDPISGHVSLFWYQQALGQGPEFLTYFQNEAQLDKSGLPSDRFFAERPEGSVSTLKIQRTQQEDSAVYLCASSSDRVNTEAFFGQGTRLTVV.

This chain joins TRBV4-1 and TRBJ2-2; D is unresolved. The CDR3 has 16 residues. Germline V gene data show CDR1 as MGHRA and CDR2 as YSYEKL. V was cut by 1 base and J by 3 bases, with 12 bases left in between. The CDR3 coding sequence is TGCGCCAGCAGCCAAGGCGCACAGAGAGACACCGGGGAGCTGTTTTTT. This translates into CASSQGAQRDTGELFF.

This rearrangement joins TRBV4-2 to TRBJ2-3, with D possibly being TRBD2 (6 bases). The germline V and J ends were trimmed by 6 bases and 4 bases, with 17 bases remaining between them. Germline CDR1 is LGHNA and CDR2 is YNFKEQ. This CDR3 is built from 15 residues. CDR3 in DNA: TGTGCCAGCAGTCTGCAACTCGGAGGGGCAGATACGCAGTATTTT. Translated, it gives CASSLQLGGADTQYF.

J is TRBJ2-5 and V is TRBV5-5; 7 nucleotides match TRBD1. This CDR3 contains 14 residues. Trimming removed 4 bases from V and 3 bases from J; junction bases left unmatched: 6. CDR1 and CDR2 (germline): SGHKS, YYEKEE (reference sequence). In DNA, the CDR3 is TGTGCCAGCAGCCCCATGACAGGGAAAGAGACCCAGTACTTC. It specifies CASSPMTGKETQYF.

The rearrangement links TRBV2 to TRBJ1-3; D gene ambiguous. The CDR3 is made up of 15 amino acids. Germline CDR1 SNHLY, CDR2 FYNNEI. V dropped 2 bases and J dropped 4 bases, with 12 bases sitting between them. CDR3 sequence: CASSETGPIGNTIYF. The CDR3 DNA follows: TGTGCCAGCAGTGAAACCGGACCCATCGGAAACACCATATATTTT.

The chain uses TRBV19 and TRBJ1-2; 8 bases line up with TRBD1. After removal of 3 bases from V and 6 bases from J, the junction contained 6 bases not matched to a gene. The CDR3 sequence is 14 residues long. Per germline, CDR1 LNHDA and CDR2 SQIVND (reference sequence). This CDR3 reads CASSIGRGPDGYTF. CDR3 in DNA: TGTGCCAGTAGTATCGGCAGGGGGCCGGATGGCTACACCTTC.

This clone was detected only once. The chain recombines TRBV28 with TRBJ1-5; D gene uncertain. The CDR3 is 12 amino acids. The germline V and J ends were trimmed by 1 base and 5 bases, with 3 bases remaining between them. Germline CDR1 reads MDHEN; CDR2 reads SYDVKM. The DNA of the CDR3 is TGTGCCAGCAGTTTATATTATCAGCCCCAGCATTTT. Translating gives CASSLYYQPQHF.

This sequence joins TRBV10-3 and TRBJ2-7; 7 nucleotides agree with TRBD2. The CDR3 is made up of 15 amino acids. J gave up 5 bases and V 2 bases, and 9 bases lay outside the gene matches. Germline CDR1 and CDR2: ENHRY and SYGVKD. The CDR3 bases are TGTGCCATCAGTGAGGGGGGGGACTATTGGGACGAGCAGTACTTC. Amino acid sequence: CAISEGGDYWDEQYF.

About this clone: Other DNA sequences from this sample encode an identical CDR3 as well. The chain employs TRBV6-5 and TRBJ1-1; TRBD1 is a possible D gene (6 bases). V was pared by 0 bases and J by 0 bases, with 8 bases between. This CDR3 comprises 15 residues. Looked up from germline, CDR1 is MNHEY and CDR2 is SVGAGI. CDR3 protein: CASSYSTGLNTEAFF. The DNA of the CDR3 is TGTGCCAGCAGTTACTCGACAGGTCTGAACACTGAAGCTTTCTTT.

The V gene is TRBV5-1, the J gene TRBJ2-7; D gene unclear. CDR3 size: 15 residues. V was cut by 6 bases and J by 2 bases, with 18 bases left in between. Germline V gene lookup returns CDR1 SGHRS and CDR2 YFSETQ. In DNA form, the CDR3 reads TGCGCCAGCACTATCATCGCGGCAGCCACCTACGAGCAGTACTTC. Translation: CASTIIAAATYEQYF. Full variable domain (rest looked up from reference TRBV5-1 and TRBJ2-7): KAGVTQTPRYLIKTRGQQVTLSCSPISGHRSVSWYQQTPGQGLQFLFEYFSETQRNKGNFPGRFSGRQFSNSRSEMNVSTLELGDSALYLCASTIIAAATYEQYFGPGTRLTVT.

The CDR3 DNA sequence: TGTGCCAGCAGTAAGGAGGGCCCTTCCTACAATGAGCAGTTCTTC. Translating gives CASSKEGPSYNEQFF. The chain is built from TRBV6-6 and TRBJ2-1; a possible D gene is TRBD2 (6 bases). Per germline, CDR1 MNHNY and CDR2 SVGAGI (reference sequence). V lost 5 bases and J lost 1, with 12 bases in between. The CDR3 is 15 amino acids.

The chain carries TRBV6-5 and TRBJ2-7; TRBD1 matches 8 bases. The CDR3 loop spans 14 amino acids. CDR1 is MNHEY and CDR2 is SVGAGI in the germline V gene. V lost 6 bases to trimming and J lost 3 bases; unmatched junction nucleotides: 7. CDR3 nucleotides: TGTGCCAGCAGGGAGACAGGGGCGGACTACGAGCAGTACTTC. This gives the protein CASRETGADYEQYF.

J is TRBJ2-1 and V is TRBV28; the match to TRBD2 covers 13 bases. The junction had 4 bases not matched to a gene; V was cut back by 6 bases and J by 5 bases. Germline V gene data show CDR1 as MDHEN and CDR2 as SYDVKM. The CDR3 loop spans 15 amino acids. The CDR3 sequence: CASSELAGGHNEQFF. The DNA of the CDR3 is TGTGCCAGCAGCGAACTAGCGGGAGGGCACAATGAGCAGTTCTTC. Full variable domain (outside the CDR3, taken from reference TRBV28 and TRBJ2-1): DVKVTQSSRYLVKRTGEKVFLECVQDMDHENMFWYRQDPGLGLRLIYFSYDVKMKEKGDIPEGYSVSREKKERFSLILESASTNQTSMYLCASSELAGGHNEQFFGPGTRLTVL.

This rearrangement joins TRBV19 to TRBJ1-4; D not resolved. The germline V gene has CDR1 LNHDA and CDR2 SQIVND (reference sequence). The CDR3 spans 13 residues. Trimming shortened V by 0 bases and J by 8 bases, and 7 bases separated the two germline ends. As DNA, the CDR3 is TGTGCCAGTAGTATAGATGCGGACGAAAAACTGTTTTTT. It encodes CASSIDADEKLFF.

A word on this clone: The same CDR3 also results from other DNA sequences found in this sample. The chain recombines TRBV18 with TRBJ1-5; a weak D match, TRBD1 (5 bases). V was clipped by 2 bases and J by 7 bases, with 9 bases between them. The germline gives CDR1 KGHSH, CDR2 LQKENI. The CDR3 is 13 amino acids. In DNA form, the CDR3 reads TGTGCCAGCTCACCAGGGGGAACCCAGCCCCAGCATTTT. Translated, it gives CASSPGGTQPQHF.

The V gene is TRBV19, the J gene TRBJ1-5; possibly TRBD1 for D (6 bases). The CDR3 consists of 14 residues. CDR1 and CDR2 (germline): LNHDA, SQIVND (reference sequence). V lost 6 bases and J 6 bases, leaving 15 bases between the germline ends. The CDR3 sequence: CASRLARGRQPQHF. In nucleotides, the CDR3 is TGTGCCAGTAGACTCGCCAGGGGCCGTCAGCCCCAGCATTTT.

This clone showed up just a few times. This chain joins TRBV18 and TRBJ1-1; 8 bases map to TRBD1. V was pared by 5 bases and J by 4 bases, with 9 bases of the junction left unmatched. Germline V lookup: CDR1 KGHSH, CDR2 LQKENI. CDR3 size: 15 residues. CDR3 amino acids: CASSGPDRASTEAFF. The CDR3 region has the DNA TGTGCCAGCTCAGGCCCGGACAGGGCTTCCACTGAAGCTTTCTTT.

This rearrangement joins TRBV7-2 to TRBJ1-2, with TRBD1 matching 9 bases. The germline V gene encodes CDR1 SGHTA and CDR2 FQGNSA. This CDR3 comprises 13 residues. Germline trimming cut 5 bases from V and 7 bases from J; bases unmatched to any gene: 5. CDR3 DNA: TGTGCCAGCAGCCAAACAGGGGGCATTGGCTACACCTTC. Translated, it gives CASSQTGGIGYTF. The variable domain in full, with the rest retrieved from reference TRBV7-2 and TRBJ1-2, is GAGVSQSPSNKVTEKGKDVELRCDPISGHTALYWYRQSLGQGLEFLIYFQGNSAPDKSGLPSDRFSAERTGGSVSTLTIQRTQQEDSAVYLCASSQTGGIGYTFGSGTRLTVV.

As concerns this clone: Other DNA sequences in the same sample also yield this CDR3. This sequence joins TRBV29-1 and TRBJ2-7, with 7 bases identical to TRBD2. The CDR3 has 13 residues. CDR1 and CDR2 (germline): SQVTM, ANQGSEA. The V gene end was trimmed by 4 bases and the J gene end by 2 bases; junction bases not matched to a gene: 5. CDR3 protein: CSVVAGGTYEQYF. The CDR3 coding sequence is TGCAGCGTTGTAGCGGGCGGAACCTACGAGCAGTACTTC.

V usage is TRBV19 and J usage is TRBJ2-5, with 7 nucleotides matching TRBD2. CDR1 and CDR2 from the germline V gene are LNHDA and SQIVND (reference sequence). The J segment lost 2 bases and the V segment lost 5 bases, leaving 8 bases of the junction unmatched. The CDR3 spans 15 residues. CDR3 DNA sequence: TGTGCCAGTAGTTCTCCGGGACTACGACAAGAGACCCAGTACTTC. As protein: CASSSPGLRQETQYF.

Regarding this clone: Other DNA sequences of this sample code for an identical CDR3. The V call is TRBV27, the J call TRBJ1-4; possibly TRBD1 for D (5 bases). This CDR3 spans 14 amino acids. Germline values: CDR1 MNHEY, CDR2 SMNVEV (reference sequence). V lost 3 bases, J lost 4 bases, and 9 bases lay in between. CDR3 sequence reads: CASSFQGLNEKLFF. The CDR3 region has the DNA TGTGCCAGCAGTTTTCAGGGACTTAATGAAAAACTGTTTTTT.

The CDR3 DNA sequence: TGTGCCAGCAGTTCGGACAGGGGGCCGCACGAGCAGTACTTC. This translates into CASSSDRGPHEQYF. V and J are TRBV2 and TRBJ2-7; TRBD1 matches at 11 bases. Germline trimming cut 5 bases from V and 5 bases from J; bases unmatched to any gene: 5. The CDR3 sequence is 14 residues long. In germline, CDR1 is SNHLY, CDR2 FYNNEI.

The chain has TRBV5-4 and TRBJ2-7; 12 positions match TRBD2. The trim removed 4 bases at V and 2 bases at J, leaving 4 bases unmatched. The CDR3 is made up of 15 amino acids. The germline CDR1 and CDR2 sequences are SGHNT and YYREEE (reference sequence). The CDR3 region is CASSPGLAGPYEQYF. CDR3 coding DNA: TGTGCCAGCAGCCCCGGACTAGCGGGGCCCTACGAGCAGTACTTC. The entire variable domain, with the rest obtained from reference TRBV5-4 and TRBJ2-7, is as follows: ETGVTQSPTHLIKTRGQQVTLRCSSQSGHNTVSWYQQALGQGPQFIFQYYREEENGRGNFPPRFSGLQFPNYSSELNVNALELDDSALYLCASSPGLAGPYEQYFGPGTRLTVT.

This chain joins TRBV5-1 and TRBJ2-1; 12 bases agree with TRBD1. The CDR3 extends over 15 amino acids. Germline CDR1 is SGHRS and CDR2 is YFSETQ. The trim removed 1 base at V and 9 bases at J, leaving 5 bases unmatched. DNA of the CDR3: TGCGCCAGCAGCTTGCGGGACAGGGGGCAGGGTGAGCAGTTCTTC. Translation: CASSLRDRGQGEQFF. The full variable domain, completed using reference TRBV5-1 and TRBJ2-1, is KAGVTQTPRYLIKTRGQQVTLSCSPISGHRSVSWYQQTPGQGLQFLFEYFSETQRNKGNFPGRFSGRQFSNSRSEMNVSTLELGDSALYLCASSLRDRGQGEQFFGPGTRLTVL.